This T cell receptor (beta chain) was captured by sequencing in a study of T-cell reconstitution after alpha-beta-depleted transplantation in children. As concerns this clonotype: Its antigen remains unidentified.

The authors prepared the TCRbeta library with unique molecular identifiers. TCRdb redid the calling of the PCR reads with MiXCR, one entry per CDR3 protein. This sample has around 440,000 distinct CDR3 sequences, with roughly 17% found just once. Study results and limitations: The study traced high day-60 TCRbeta diversity in some patients to surviving recipient T cells and thymic progenitors. T-cell counts and diversity at one year post-transplant came mainly from newly produced T cells. By about two months after transplant, alpha-beta T cells reportedly arose from several hundred graft clones that had expanded.

CDR3 length: 15 residues. The germline gives CDR1 ENHRY, CDR2 SYGVKD. V was cut by 0 bases and J by 8 bases, with 14 bases left in between. The J gene is TRBJ2-1, the V gene TRBV10-3, with D possibly matching TRBD2 (6 bases). Sample: PBMCs, mostly from graft donor cells, taken 360 days after TCRalphabeta/CD19-depleted stem cell transplant. This TCR was recovered from a boy in the first two years of life who had a stem cell transplant for Wiskott-Aldrich syndrome, so the T cells may come from the graft donor. CDR3 in amino acids: CAISESSREYYEQFF. CDR3 sequence (DNA): TGTGCCATCAGTGAGTCGAGCCGGGAGTACTATGAGCAGTTCTTC.